One sample yielded the 7 T cell receptor beta chains listed below, sequenced in a study of T cell responses to AZD1222 COVID-19 vaccine (dated by TCRdb to the early 2020s). The intended sense of this specimen's time point label: baseline before first vaccination. The intended sense of this specimen's treatment or condition label: meningococcal conjugate vaccine given as trial control. Library method: the immunoSEQ multiplex PCR assay. Imported from immuneACCESS, the table was reduced by TCRdb to in-frame sequences with V and J called. These copies leave out some clones; in studies compared against another copy, an unresolved V gene accounts for under half, and the cause of the remainder is not known. Here the sample has more than 140,000 clones; more than 70% occur a single time. The top ten clones comprise approximately 3.6% of the sample. The specimen was peripheral blood, collected on day 0 of MenACWY control vaccination. Receptors were obtained from an adult in good health.

V and J are TRBV28 and TRBJ2-1; D not certain. Germline V gives CDR1 MDHEN, CDR2 SYDVKM. The V and J ends lost 1 base and 8 bases respectively, with 18 bases between them. The CDR3 length is 16 residues. This CDR3 is CASSLLRGQYDDEQFF. Here the CDR3 DNA reads TGTGCCAGCAGTTTATTGCGCGGTCAATACGACGATGAGCAGTTCTTC.

This clone was recorded a few times. This rearrangement joins TRBV5-5 to TRBJ1-1, with D hard to call. CDR3 size: 14 residues. Germline loops: CDR1 SGHKS, CDR2 YYEKEE (reference sequence). Between the trimmed V and J ends, which lost 4 bases and 1 base, there was a span of 11 bases. This chain's CDR3 is CASSPGLWNTEAFF. As DNA, the CDR3 is TGTGCCAGCAGCCCTGGACTCTGGAACACTGAAGCTTTCTTT. Full variable domain (remainder filled in from reference TRBV5-5 and TRBJ1-1): DAGVTQSPTHLIKTRGQQVTLRCSPISGHKSVSWYQQVLGQGPQFIFQYYEKEERGRGNFPDRFSARQFPNYSSELNVNALLLGDSALYLCASSPGLWNTEAFFGQGTRLTVV.

The chain carries TRBV6-2 or TRBV6-3 and TRBJ1-1; unclear D gene. The V end lost 6 bases, the J end lost 9 bases, and 17 bases lay between the germline ends. The CDR3 sequence is 13 residues long. The germline V gene has CDR1 MNHEY and CDR2 SVGEGT. The CDR3 reads CASSGRNARKAFF. The CDR3 bases are TGTGCCAGCAGCGGCCGGAACGCGAGGAAAGCTTTCTTT.

The rearrangement joins TRBV4-3 to TRBJ2-1, with 8 nucleotides matching TRBD2. The junction had 8 bases not matched to a gene; V was cut back by 6 bases and J by 7 bases. Germline V gives CDR1 LGHNA, CDR2 YSLEER. This CDR3 has 14 amino acids. The CDR3 here is CASRSVAGSNEQFF. In DNA form, the CDR3 reads TGCGCCAGCAGGTCGGTAGCGGGAAGTAATGAGCAGTTCTTC.

V usage is TRBV16 and J usage is TRBJ1-4, with D maybe TRBD1 (5 bases). CDR1 KGHSY and CDR2 FQNENV come from the germline V gene. The CDR3 spans 13 residues. Trimming removed 8 bases at V and 8 bases at J, with 15 bases between. CDR3 bases: TGTGCCAGCTACAGGCGAATGGCCGAAAAACTGTTTTTT. Residues: CASYRRMAEKLFF.

This chain joins TRBV19 and TRBJ2-7; D is possibly TRBD1 (6 bases). CDR3 length: 14 residues. V dropped 3 bases and J dropped 7 bases, with 16 bases sitting between them. Per the germline V gene, CDR1 is LNHDA and CDR2 is SQIVND (reference sequence). The chain's CDR3 is CASSIGQSYGEQYF. Here the CDR3 DNA reads TGTGCCAGTAGTATCGGACAGTCCTACGGGGAGCAGTACTTC.

The chain has TRBV7-2 and TRBJ1-1; TRBD1 is a possible D gene (5 bases). Trimming removed 1 base at V and 4 bases at J, with 16 bases between. CDR3 length: 16 amino acids. Germline CDR1 SGHTA, CDR2 FQGNSA. CDR3 sequence (DNA): TGTGCCAGCAGCTTAGATTCCGGGGCGCGGCGCACTGAAGCTTTCTTT. Translated: CASSLDSGARRTEAFF.